This passage covers 28 T cell receptor beta chains from one sample sequenced in a study of radiotherapy plus CTLA-4 blockade in lung cancer. Here immunoSEQ multiplex PCR was the method, and the copy in TCRdb shows in-frame clones only, minus some. The table records around 40,000 clones, around 83% of them present only once. Material: peripheral blood, obtained from a patient treated with radiotherapy plus ipilimumab. All receptors derive from a human donor with non-small cell lung cancer who had stable disease on radiotherapy plus ipilimumab.

The chain joins TRBV7-9 to TRBJ2-3; no firm D call. Trimming took off 5 bases at V and 6 bases at J, with 12 bases between the two ends. The CDR3 has 13 residues. Germline V gene data show CDR1 as SEHNR and CDR2 as FQNEAQ (reference sequence). For the CDR3, the DNA is TGTGCCAGCAGCCTCCGTAGCCGGGATACGCAGTATTTT. Encoded protein: CASSLRSRDTQYF.

The chain combines TRBV4-1 with TRBJ2-2, with no clear D. The germline V gene has CDR1 MGHRA and CDR2 YSYEKL. The CDR3 totals 16 residues. V shed 4 bases and J shed 2 bases, with 14 bases lying between them. The CDR3 reads CASSRTLDTNTGELFF. DNA for the CDR3: TGCGCCAGCAGCCGAACCTTAGACACAAACACCGGGGAGCTGTTTTTT.

J is TRBJ2-7 and V is TRBV2; 7 nucleotides match TRBD2. Germline lookup yields CDR1 SNHLY and CDR2 FYNNEI. The J segment lost 7 bases and the V segment lost 10 bases, leaving 7 bases of the junction unmatched. The CDR3 totals 11 residues. CDR3 nucleotide sequence: TGTGCCACGGGACTACCGATAGAGCAGTACTTC. Translation gives CATGLPIEQYF. The variable domain in full, with the rest retrieved from reference TRBV2 and TRBJ2-7, is EPEVTQTPSHQVTQMGQEVILRCVPISNHLYFYWYRQILGQKVEFLVSFYNNEISEKSEIFDDQFSVERPDGSNFTLKIRSTKLEDSAMYFCATGLPIEQYFGPGTRLTVT.

This clone was detected only a few times. The rearrangement uses TRBV11-2 and TRBJ2-1, with TRBD1 matching 10 bases. Germline V CDR1 and CDR2: SGHAT, FQNNGV. The V and J ends lost 3 bases and 8 bases, in that order; junction bases with no gene match: 4. The CDR3 is 14 residues long. The CDR3 DNA reads as TGTGCCAGCAGCTTGGACAGGGGGATCGATGAGCAGTTCTTC. Translating gives CASSLDRGIDEQFF.

V gene TRBV6-5 combines with J gene TRBJ2-7; TRBD1 agrees at 10 bases. Germline loops: CDR1 MNHEY, CDR2 SVGAGI. This CDR3 comprises 14 residues. After removal of 6 bases from V and 7 bases from J, the junction contained 9 bases not matched to a gene. This CDR3 reads CASSRQGAVSEQYF. The CDR3 DNA reads TGTGCCAGCAGCCGACAGGGGGCGGTTAGTGAGCAGTACTTC.

This clone appeared once. The J gene is TRBJ2-7, the V gene TRBV9; maybe TRBD2 (5 bases). Germline V gene data show CDR1 as SGDLS and CDR2 as YYNGEE. Trimming cost V 7 bases and J 7 bases, with 12 bases left between them. This CDR3 has 11 amino acids. CDR3 coding DNA: TGTGCCAGCTCCGGAGGAGATGAGCAGTACTTC. This sequence encodes CASSGGDEQYF.

On this clone itself: The junction differs from germline at one of its ends, possibly a read error. The chain is built from TRBV7-7 and TRBJ2-5, with 10 bases lining up with TRBD2. Germline CDR1 SSHAT, CDR2 FNYEAQ (reference sequence). CDR3 length: 16 amino acids. CDR3: CASSLGLAGAGETQYF. CDR3 DNA sequence: TGTGCTAGCAGCTTAGGTCTAGCGGGAGCGGGAGAGACCCAGTACTTC.

The chain carries TRBV4-1 and TRBJ2-7; 7 bases line up with TRBD1. Germline V gene data show CDR1 as MGHRA and CDR2 as YSYEKL. Losses at the gene ends were 1 base for V and 4 bases for J; bases not matched to a gene: 10. The CDR3 contains 16 residues. CDR3 nucleotides: TGCGCCAGCAGCCAAGTGTCAGCGACAGGGTATTACGAGCAGTACTTC. It yields the protein CASSQVSATGYYEQYF.

The chain combines TRBV11-2 with TRBJ2-7; 9 nucleotides match TRBD1. Germline V gene sequence: CDR1 SGHAT, CDR2 FQNNGV. With V trimmed by 6 bases and J by 3 bases, 12 bases remained unmatched. This CDR3 comprises 16 residues. In nucleotides, the CDR3 is TGTGCCAGCAGTACGCCGGGACAGGGAAGGTTCTACGAGCAGTACTTC. This gives the protein CASSTPGQGRFYEQYF.

The chain joins TRBV28 to TRBJ1-3; D uncertain. The CDR3 totals 14 residues. V was trimmed by 7 bases and J by 1 base, leaving 11 bases between them. Per germline, CDR1 MDHEN and CDR2 SYDVKM. CDR3 in DNA: TGTGCCAGCACTCGGTCGGGGTCTGGAAACACCATATATTTT. Translation: CASTRSGSGNTIYF. Full variable domain (outside the CDR3, taken from reference TRBV28 and TRBJ1-3): DVKVTQSSRYLVKRTGEKVFLECVQDMDHENMFWYRQDPGLGLRLIYFSYDVKMKEKGDIPEGYSVSREKKERFSLILESASTNQTSMYLCASTRSGSGNTIYFGEGSWLTVV.

The chain carries TRBV27 and TRBJ2-1; TRBD1 agrees at 11 bases. Germline CDR1 and CDR2: MNHEY and SMNVEV (reference sequence). CDR3 length: 15 residues. Trimming removed 5 bases from V and 3 bases from J; junction bases left unmatched: 3. CDR3: CASSHGTGGYNEQFF. Written as DNA, the CDR3 is TGTGCCAGCAGTCACGGGACAGGGGGCTACAATGAGCAGTTCTTC.

This sequence joins TRBV5-1 and TRBJ2-5; no clear D. This CDR3 is built from 13 residues. Per the germline V gene, CDR1 is SGHRS and CDR2 is YFSETQ. Deletions cut 4 bases from V and 1 base from J, with 8 bases between. The CDR3 DNA sequence: TGCGCCAGCAGCGTAATATCCCAAGAGACCCAGTACTTC. This sequence encodes CASSVISQETQYF.

This clone was recorded only once. The chain combines TRBV7-2 with TRBJ1-3, with no clear D. V lost 2 bases and J lost 11, with 19 bases in between. CDR1 is SGHTA and CDR2 is FQGNSA in the germline V gene. CDR3 length equals 15 residues. The CDR3 sequence is CASSLFPVLDSAIYF. Here the CDR3 DNA reads TGTGCCAGCAGCTTATTTCCAGTCCTGGATAGCGCCATATATTTT.

The V call is TRBV23-1, the J call TRBJ2-4, with TRBD1 matching 9 bases. TRBV23-1 is recorded as an ORF, its role being uncertain. The CDR3 loop spans 23 amino acids. V shed 6 bases and J 5 bases; nucleotides not matched to a gene: 32. Written as DNA, the CDR3 is TGCGCCAGCAGCCCAGCCCCTACGGGACAGGGACCAATTCGCTTAGCCAGCCAAAACATTCAGTACTTC. It codes for CASSPAPTGQGPIRLASQNIQYF.

The chain links TRBV28 to TRBJ2-7; D is possibly TRBD2 (5 bases). The CDR3 runs to 13 residues. Germline V gene lookup returns CDR1 MDHEN and CDR2 SYDVKM. The germline V and J ends were trimmed by 6 bases and 3 bases, with 12 bases remaining between them. DNA of the CDR3: TGTGCCAGCAGCCCACTAGGAGGCTACGAGCAGTACTTC. This translates into CASSPLGGYEQYF.

This clone was counted a single time. The rearrangement joins TRBV10-2 to TRBJ2-3; possible D gene TRBD2, 7 bases. CDR1 is WSHSY and CDR2 is SAAADI in the germline V gene. The CDR3 totals 14 residues. The V and J ends lost 4 bases and 4 bases respectively, with 12 bases between them. The CDR3 sequence: CASSAAGQADTQYF. CDR3 sequence (DNA): TGCGCCAGCAGTGCAGCGGGACAAGCAGATACGCAGTATTTT.

This clone has only one observation. One junction end does not reproduce the germline sequence, and a read error may be involved. The V and J genes are TRBV7-2 and TRBJ2-7; 11 positions agree with TRBD2. The length of the CDR3 is 15 residues. Germline V gene sequence: CDR1 SGHTA, CDR2 FQGNSA. CDR3 sequence: CASSLSLAGGDEQCF. The CDR3 DNA follows: TGTGCCAGCAGCTTAAGCCTAGCGGGAGGCGACGAGCAGTGCTTC.

The chain recombines TRBV28 with TRBJ1-2, with 9 bases that match TRBD1. The CDR3 is 16 amino acids. Trimming at V came to 6 bases and at J to 4 bases, leaving 12 bases not matched to a gene. Germline V CDR1 and CDR2: MDHEN, SYDVKM. CDR3 DNA sequence: TGTGCCAGCAGCCTAACCCGACAGGGGGATCCCTATGGCTACACCTTC. Amino acid sequence: CASSLTRQGDPYGYTF.

J is TRBJ2-2 and V is TRBV15; no clear D. This CDR3 region has 13 residues. V lost 5 bases and J lost 3, with 7 bases in between. The germline V gene has CDR1 LNHNV and CDR2 YYDKDF (reference sequence). This CDR3 reads CATSDKYTGELFF. The CDR3, as DNA: TGTGCCACCAGCGACAAGTACACCGGGGAGCTGTTTTTT. Complete variable domain (other parts from reference TRBV15 and TRBJ2-2): DAMVIQNPRYQVTQFGKPVTLSCSQTLNHNVMYWYQQKSSQAPKLLFHYYDKDFNNEADTPDNFQSRRPNTSFCFLDIRSPGLGDTAMYLCATSDKYTGELFFGEGSRLTVL.

The V call is TRBV12-2, the J call TRBJ2-6; the table's D call, TRBD2, has no DNA check behind it. TRBV12-2 is listed as a pseudogene. The CDR3 is made up of 18 amino acids. CDR3 region: CASRYVSTQQSRANVLTF. In DNA, the CDR3 is TGTGCAAGTCGCTACGTATCGACTCAACAAAGTCGGGCCAACGTCCTGACTTTC.

V is TRBV27 and J is TRBJ2-1, with TRBD2 matching over 14 bases. The CDR3 has 18 residues. Trimming removed 8 bases from V and 4 bases from J; junction bases left unmatched: 13. CDR1 is MNHEY and CDR2 is SMNVEV in the germline V gene (reference sequence). Here the CDR3 reads CASLPSGLAGERYNEQFF. DNA of the CDR3: TGTGCCAGCCTTCCCTCGGGACTAGCGGGAGAAAGGTACAATGAGCAGTTCTTC.

This chain connects TRBV7-6 to TRBJ2-1, with D perhaps matching TRBD1 (6 bases). This CDR3 has 14 amino acids. The V end was cut by 5 bases, the J end by 3 bases, with 11 bases between. In germline, CDR1 is SGHVS, CDR2 FNYEAQ. CDR3 in DNA: TGTGCCAGCAGCCTCAAGACAGGCTACAATGAGCAGTTCTTC. Protein sequence: CASSLKTGYNEQFF.

This rearrangement joins TRBV11-3 to TRBJ2-5; perhaps TRBD2 as D (6 bases). Germline CDR1 is SGHNT and CDR2 is YENEEA. Trimming removed 5 bases at V and 1 base at J, with 11 bases between. This CDR3 comprises 14 residues. The CDR3 DNA is TGTGCCAGCAGCCCCCGGGACTCCCAAGAGACCCAGTACTTC. It codes for CASSPRDSQETQYF. Full variable domain (remainder filled in from reference TRBV11-3 and TRBJ2-5): EAGVVQSPRYKIIEKKQPVAFWCNPISGHNTLYWYLQNLGQGPELLIRYENEEAVDDSQLPKDRFSAERLKGVDSTLKIQPAELGDSAVYLCASSPRDSQETQYFGPGTRLLVL.

The chain combines TRBV28 with TRBJ2-3, with 7 bases aligning to TRBD1. This CDR3 has 12 amino acids. The J segment lost 4 bases and the V segment lost 6 bases, leaving 1 base of the junction unmatched. The germline V gene has CDR1 MDHEN and CDR2 SYDVKM. The CDR3: CASRGTADTQYF. The CDR3 DNA follows: TGTGCCAGCAGGGGGACAGCAGATACGCAGTATTTT.

The chain couples TRBV7-3 to TRBJ2-2, with 9 positions matching TRBD1. The CDR3 totals 17 residues. The germline CDR1 and CDR2 sequences are SGHTA and FQGTGA. J was trimmed by 0 bases and V by 0 bases; bases with no gene match: 2. CDR3 nucleotides: TGTGCCAGCAGCTTAACTAGGGACAGGGCGAACACCGGGGAGCTGTTTTTT. This translates into CASSLTRDRANTGELFF. The complete variable domain, with remaining parts taken from reference TRBV7-3 and TRBJ2-2, reads GAGVSQTPSNKVTEKGKYVELRCDPISGHTALYWYRQSLGQGPEFLIYFQGTGAADDSGLPNDRFFAVRPEGSVSTLKIQRTERGDSAVYLCASSLTRDRANTGELFFGEGSRLTVL.

The CDR3 DNA sequence: TGTGCCAGCAGTTCGATGGGGACTAGCGGGAGCTACGAGCAGTACTTC. Its translation is CASSSMGTSGSYEQYF. The genes are TRBV6-6 and TRBJ2-7; the match to TRBD2 covers 14 bases. CDR1 and CDR2 from the germline V gene are MNHNY and SVGAGI (reference sequence). V dropped 4 bases and J dropped 3; count of bases not matched to a gene: 5. There are 16 residues in the CDR3.

The chain couples TRBV11-3 to TRBJ2-7, with D unresolved. The CDR3 length is 12 residues. In germline, CDR1 is SGHNT, CDR2 YENEEA. V lost 3 bases, J lost 5 bases, and 8 bases lay in between. The CDR3 here is CASSLKRDEQYF. CDR3 in DNA: TGTGCCAGCAGCTTGAAACGGGACGAGCAGTACTTC. The variable domain in full, with the rest retrieved from reference TRBV11-3 and TRBJ2-7, is EAGVVQSPRYKIIEKKQPVAFWCNPISGHNTLYWYLQNLGQGPELLIRYENEEAVDDSQLPKDRFSAERLKGVDSTLKIQPAELGDSAVYLCASSLKRDEQYFGPGTRLTVT.

The table lists this clone with a few counts. This rearrangement joins TRBV6-4 to TRBJ2-3; the match to TRBD2 covers 8 bases. The CDR3 runs 15 residues. The trim removed 0 bases at V and 1 base at J, leaving 0 bases unmatched. Germline-derived CDR1 and CDR2 are MRHNA and SNTAGT. CDR3 sequence reads: CASSDSSGGTDTQYF. The CDR3 DNA sequence: TGTGCCAGCAGTGACTCTAGCGGGGGCACAGATACGCAGTATTTT.